A selection of T cell receptor beta chains follows, all from one sample in a study of monozygotic twins with inflammatory bowel disease. Reprocessing the 5' RACE reads, TCRdb reports a single entry for every CDR3 protein and omits DNA. The sample table sets out roughly 90,000 distinct CDR3 sequences. Material for sequencing was blood. The receptors were sampled from a human donor with ulcerative colitis or Crohn's disease, or a healthy co-twin of an affected twin (not recorded which). Both conserved end residues are part of each CDR3. Fields, in order: V gene, J gene, CDR3 protein.

V gene: TRBV5-1; J gene: TRBJ1-1; CDR3 protein: CASSLARQGRTEAFF
V gene: TRBV7-8; J gene: TRBJ2-7; CDR3 protein: CASSQAPRTGRFEQYF
V gene: TRBV6-5; J gene: TRBJ2-5; CDR3 protein: CASSYSFAGRGETQYF
V gene: TRBV6-1; J gene: TRBJ1-6; CDR3 protein: CASTLLTVNSPLHF
V gene: TRBV3-1; J gene: TRBJ1-5; CDR3 protein: CASSHNVIGQPQHF
V gene: TRBV2; J gene: TRBJ2-7; CDR3 protein: CASSEGRGRYYEQYF
V gene: TRBV7-9; J gene: TRBJ2-5; CDR3 protein: CASSLGTGYVQETQYF
V gene: TRBV29-1; J gene: TRBJ2-1; CDR3 protein: CSVGSYNEQFF
V gene: TRBV4-1; J gene: TRBJ1-4; CDR3 protein: CASSRNRDLGAEKLFF
V gene: TRBV12-3/TRBV12-4; J gene: TRBJ2-3; CDR3 protein: CASSWGTSLEVPDTQYF
V gene: TRBV28; J gene: TRBJ1-1; CDR3 protein: CASSPASNMNTEAFF
V gene: TRBV12-3/TRBV12-4; J gene: TRBJ1-2; CDR3 protein: CAESRGTGQLGSGYTF
V gene: TRBV12-3/TRBV12-4; J gene: TRBJ2-1; CDR3 protein: CASRSPGGVSYNEQFF
V gene: TRBV12-3/TRBV12-4; J gene: TRBJ1-1; CDR3 protein: CASEMEGATEAFF
V gene: TRBV20-1; J gene: TRBJ2-1; CDR3 protein: CSAHLGQGSYNEQFF
V gene: TRBV7-6; J gene: TRBJ2-2; CDR3 protein: CAITRQSRVAGELFF
V gene: TRBV5-1; J gene: TRBJ2-5; CDR3 protein: CASSLGTGREETQYF
V gene: TRBV19; J gene: TRBJ1-5; CDR3 protein: CASSIALGGNQPQHF
V gene: TRBV5-1; J gene: TRBJ2-1; CDR3 protein: CASSLIQGARNEQFF
V gene: TRBV5-1; J gene: TRBJ2-7; CDR3 protein: CASSFRDREREQYF
V gene: TRBV10-3; J gene: TRBJ2-7; CDR3 protein: CATIRDSSYEQYF
V gene: TRBV28; J gene: TRBJ2-7; CDR3 protein: CASSLVQSCEQYF
V gene: TRBV5-1; J gene: TRBJ2-1; CDR3 protein: CASSAGTAQRNEQFF
V gene: TRBV20-1; J gene: TRBJ2-3; CDR3 protein: CSARPLTSGNTDTQYF
V gene: TRBV3-1; J gene: TRBJ2-7; CDR3 protein: CASSQVSGTGNYEQYF
V gene: TRBV7-8; J gene: TRBJ1-1; CDR3 protein: CASSAARERNTEAFF
V gene: TRBV29-1; J gene: TRBJ2-3; CDR3 protein: CSVSGVSRTDTQYF
V gene: TRBV29-1; J gene: TRBJ2-3; CDR3 protein: CSVRGQGFDTQYF
V gene: TRBV29-1; J gene: TRBJ1-2; CDR3 protein: CSVGEQGLYGYTF
V gene: TRBV5-4; J gene: TRBJ2-2; CDR3 protein: CASSLESFRDRGRSNTGELFF
V gene: TRBV5-1; J gene: TRBJ2-7; CDR3 protein: CASTSGTGHSEQYF
V gene: TRBV6-1; J gene: TRBJ2-7; CDR3 protein: CASSRVFVEAIEQYF